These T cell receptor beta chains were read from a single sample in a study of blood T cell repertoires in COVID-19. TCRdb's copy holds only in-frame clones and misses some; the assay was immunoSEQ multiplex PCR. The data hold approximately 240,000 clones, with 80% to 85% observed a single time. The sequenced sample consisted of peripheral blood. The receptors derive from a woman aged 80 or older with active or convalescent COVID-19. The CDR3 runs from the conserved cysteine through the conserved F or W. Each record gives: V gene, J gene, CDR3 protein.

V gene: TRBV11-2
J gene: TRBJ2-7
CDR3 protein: CASSLVAGAAEQYF

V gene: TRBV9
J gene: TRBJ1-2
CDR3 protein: CASSVASSYNYGYTF

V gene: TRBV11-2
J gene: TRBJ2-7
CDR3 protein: CASSEQGVSNYEQYF

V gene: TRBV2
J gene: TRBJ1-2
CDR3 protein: CASSETRTNYGYTF

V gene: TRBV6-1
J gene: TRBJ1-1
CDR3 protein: CASSEVRGPNTEAFF

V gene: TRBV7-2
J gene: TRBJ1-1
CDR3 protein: CASSQFTEAFF

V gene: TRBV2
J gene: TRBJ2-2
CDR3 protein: CASSASGTSGNTGELFF

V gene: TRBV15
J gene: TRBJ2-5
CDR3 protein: CATSRESPGGRAGETQYF

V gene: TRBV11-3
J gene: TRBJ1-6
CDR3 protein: CASSLDTGLNSPLHF

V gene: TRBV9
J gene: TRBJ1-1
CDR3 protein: CASSVGGGANTEAFF

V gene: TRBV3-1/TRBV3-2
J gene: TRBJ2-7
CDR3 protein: CASSQEAGPSGSYEQYF

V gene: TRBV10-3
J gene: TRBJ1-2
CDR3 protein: CAIGTRNYGYTF

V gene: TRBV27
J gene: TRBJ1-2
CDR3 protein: CASSLGQGTYGYTF

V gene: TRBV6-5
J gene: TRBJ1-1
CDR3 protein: CASSYSGTGHTEAFF

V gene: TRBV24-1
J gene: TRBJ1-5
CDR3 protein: CATSDFVRLDWTQHF

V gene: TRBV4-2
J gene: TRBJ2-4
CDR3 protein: CASSNTADIAKNIQYF

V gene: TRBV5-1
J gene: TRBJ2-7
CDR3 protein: CASSLVPGMDEQYF

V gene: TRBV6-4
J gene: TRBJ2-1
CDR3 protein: CASSDQTEYNEQFF

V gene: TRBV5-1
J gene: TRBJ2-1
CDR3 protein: CASSQRDQGSAYYNEQFF

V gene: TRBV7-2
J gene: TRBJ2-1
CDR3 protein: CASSSTVRSGNNNEQFF

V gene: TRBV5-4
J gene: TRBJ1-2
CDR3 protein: CASSLNRINYGYTF

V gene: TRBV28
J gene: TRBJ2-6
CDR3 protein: CASRAGQFTGANVLTF

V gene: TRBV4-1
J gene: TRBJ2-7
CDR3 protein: CASSQDPAGFRGYEQYF

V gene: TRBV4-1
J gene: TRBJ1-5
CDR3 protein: CASSQDEGQKYSNQPQHF

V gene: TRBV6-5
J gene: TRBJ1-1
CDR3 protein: CASTYRQGASEAFF

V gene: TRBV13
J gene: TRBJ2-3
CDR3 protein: CASSPGQGSTDTQYF

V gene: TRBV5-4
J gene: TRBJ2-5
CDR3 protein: CASSTYGPGGETQYF

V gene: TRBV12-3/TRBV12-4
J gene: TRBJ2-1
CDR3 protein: CASSLRGEQFF

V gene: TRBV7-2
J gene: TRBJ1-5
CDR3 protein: CASRSQGANQPQHF

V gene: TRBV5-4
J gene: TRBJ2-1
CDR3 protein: CASSLEQGASYNEQFF

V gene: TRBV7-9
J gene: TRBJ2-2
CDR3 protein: CASSSDLSNTGELFF

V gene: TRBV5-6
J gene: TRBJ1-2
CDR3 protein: CASSSGYGYTF

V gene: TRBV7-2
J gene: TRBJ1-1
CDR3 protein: CASSSHPGGREAFF

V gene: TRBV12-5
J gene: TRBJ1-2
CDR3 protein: CASGRRGYGSTF

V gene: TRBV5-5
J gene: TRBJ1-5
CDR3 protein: CASSIGPEGVQPQHF

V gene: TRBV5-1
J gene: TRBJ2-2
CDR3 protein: CASSLSWASGGTGELFF

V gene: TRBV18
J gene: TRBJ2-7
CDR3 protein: CASSRGDFSYEQYF

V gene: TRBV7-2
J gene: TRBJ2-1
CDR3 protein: CASTTWGGNEQFF

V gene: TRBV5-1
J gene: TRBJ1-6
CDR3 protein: CASSLGQGNSPLHF

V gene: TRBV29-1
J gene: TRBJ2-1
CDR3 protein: CSVGGQGMDNEQFF

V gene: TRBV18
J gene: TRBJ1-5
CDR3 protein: CASSLVQNNQPQHF

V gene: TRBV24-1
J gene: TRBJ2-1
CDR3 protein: CATSARAPGTGGGEQFF

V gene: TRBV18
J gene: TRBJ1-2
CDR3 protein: CASSPVWSGEISYGYTF

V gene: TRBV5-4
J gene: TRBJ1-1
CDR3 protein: CASSRRQGLNTEAFF

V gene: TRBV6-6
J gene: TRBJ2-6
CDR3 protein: CASSYGTGAGANVLTF

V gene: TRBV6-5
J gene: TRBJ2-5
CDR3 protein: CASSSTGSLVETQYF

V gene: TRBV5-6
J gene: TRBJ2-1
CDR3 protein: CASREGQGIYNEQFF

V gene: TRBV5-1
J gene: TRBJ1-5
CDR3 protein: CASSLGAGGDQPQHF